Presented here are 2 T cell receptor beta chains from one specimen sequenced in a study of T-cell memory formation after mild COVID-19. TCRdb reanalysed the 5' RACE reads using MiXCR and keeps one entry per CDR3 protein. This table has under 300,000 distinct CDR3 sequences, roughly 17% appearing once. The specimen sequenced was PBMCs or a T cell subset sorted from them (not recorded which). These receptor sequences come from a man younger than 35 who had mild COVID-19 (a few samples of this study predate the infection). Cell type and time point are not known.

Ten or more counts support this clonotype. The CDR3 bases are TGTGCCAGCAGCTGGAATAACCAAGAGACCCAGTACTTC. The encoded protein is CASSWNNQETQYF. The chain combines TRBV7-7 with TRBJ2-5; D is unresolved. Germline loops: CDR1 SSHAT, CDR2 FNYEAQ (reference sequence). The CDR3 runs 13 residues. The germline V and J ends were trimmed by 4 bases and 0 bases, with 6 bases remaining between them.

The rearrangement uses TRBV20-1 and TRBJ2-3; TRBD2 matches at 8 bases. The germline CDR1 and CDR2 sequences are DFQATT and SNEGSKA (reference sequence). The CDR3 extends over 15 amino acids. The ends lost 0 bases at V and 7 bases at J; junction bases unmatched: 9. The CDR3 protein is CSARDSGGGLNTQYF. Written as DNA, the CDR3 is TGCAGTGCTAGAGATAGTGGCGGGGGGCTTAATACGCAGTATTTT.